This paragraph reports one T cell receptor (beta chain). Its recognized antigen is unknown. The sample holds no much larger clone one base away, and base qualities are not on file. The TCR beta locus was amplified and sequenced with the immunoSEQ assay, yielding bulk TCR Vbeta CDR3 data. For the original study's pipeline: CDR3s were excluded if they were non-productive, were shorter than 7 amino acids, or did not start with C or end with F/W. Analysis was restricted to specimens with at least 1000 reads, and clonotypes were defined at the amino acid level. Clonality was computed as 1 minus Pielou's evenness. To equalize library sizes, abundance-weighted random subsampling with replacement was performed and repeated 100 times so that 95% confidence intervals could be reported. The Morisita overlap index was used to quantify repertoire overlap, and the top 40 clones in each specimen were examined for overlap with the irAE. This is the immuneACCESS table as TCRdb keeps it, with only in-frame sequences that have V and J called. A part of the clones is gone; compared with another copy, unresolved V genes explain less than half, and the rest is unexplained. The V and J calls and the clone size are those of that table, but D and trimming were determined from the DNA. The sample yields some 10,000 clones; around 90% were counted once. The top ten constitute 1.5% of the sample.

The entry originates in a study of T cells in tumors and immune-related adverse events (dated by TCRdb to the early 2020s). V is cut by 2 bases and J by 6 bases, and the space between the germline ends is 11 bases. CDR1 and CDR2, looked up from the germline V gene, are MNHNS and SASEGT. From cysteine to phenylalanine, the CDR3 is 13 amino acids long. Of the read, only the CDR3 DNA is kept; its 39 bases are in frame from base 1. What the treatment or condition label conveys for this sample: nivolumab (PD-1 blockade) given before sampling. The DNeasy Blood and Tissue Kit was used to extract DNA from the formalin-fixed paraffin-embedded specimens.

Recombination connected TRBV6-1 to TRBJ2-7; no confident D gene assignment can be made. The sample in question was lymph node tissue, obtained from a patient treated with anti-PD-1 therapy. The receptor comes from a female donor with metastatic renal cell carcinoma. The CDR3 region: CASSESPPPEQYF. The nucleotide sequence is TGTGCCAGCAGTGAATCCCCACCTCCCGAGCAGTACTTC.